The next 7 T cell receptor beta chains were all read from a single sample in a study of blood T cell repertoires in COVID-19. Only in-frame clones appear in the TCRdb table, and some are missing; sequencing was by immunoSEQ multiplex PCR. The sample records 100,000 or so clones, about 87% being singletons. Sequencing used peripheral blood. The receptors derive from a woman aged 25-40 years with acute or convalescent COVID-19.

The chain carries TRBV30 and TRBJ2-7, with 7 bases matching TRBD2. J was trimmed by 3 bases and V by 0 bases; bases with no gene match: 5. Germline V gives CDR1 GTSNPN, CDR2 SVGIG (reference sequence). CDR3 length: 14 amino acids. CDR3 DNA sequence: TGTGCCTGGAGTGTATTGGGGGGGGACTACGAGCAGTACTTC. Translation: CAWSVLGGDYEQYF.

This rearrangement joins TRBV19 to TRBJ2-1; 11 bases agree with TRBD2. Germline V lookup: CDR1 LNHDA, CDR2 SQIVND (reference sequence). The trim removed 9 bases at V and 4 bases at J, leaving 5 bases unmatched. There are 14 residues in the CDR3. In nucleotides, the CDR3 is TGTGCCAGCTCGACTAGCGGGGTATACAATGAGCAGTTCTTC. Protein product: CASSTSGVYNEQFF.

This clone was recorded once. The V call is TRBV18, the J call TRBJ1-5; maybe TRBD1 (5 bases). The CDR3 runs to 12 residues. In germline, CDR1 is KGHSH, CDR2 LQKENI. V was trimmed by 3 bases and J by 6 bases, leaving 6 bases between them. For the CDR3, the DNA is TGTGCCAGCTCACCCGACAGTCAGCCCCAGCATTTT. This codes for CASSPDSQPQHF.

The chain joins TRBV2 to TRBJ2-4; D perhaps matches TRBD1 (5 bases). Per germline, CDR1 SNHLY and CDR2 FYNNEI. This CDR3 has 12 residues. V was pared by 3 bases and J by 9 bases, with 9 bases between. The CDR3 loop reads CASSDRDTIQYF. Written as DNA, the CDR3 is TGTGCCAGCAGTGACAGGGATACCATTCAGTACTTC.

The chain couples TRBV4-1 to TRBJ1-2; D is possibly TRBD1 (5 bases). Trimming cost V 4 bases and J 4 bases, with 16 bases left between them. The CDR3 runs to 15 residues. Per the germline V gene, CDR1 is MGHRA and CDR2 is YSYEKL. The CDR3 DNA is TGCGCCAGCAGCCCCGGGGGAGGGCGGCTCTATGGCTACACCTTC. Translating it yields CASSPGGGRLYGYTF.

In its sample, this clone was seen once. The CDR3 sequence is CASSAIAESYNEQFF. CDR3 in DNA: TGTGCCAGCAGTGCCATAGCGGAATCCTACAATGAGCAGTTCTTC. The chain uses TRBV28 and TRBJ2-1; D might be TRBD2 (6 bases). In germline, CDR1 is MDHEN, CDR2 SYDVKM. The V end lost 5 bases, the J end lost 1 base, and 12 bases lay between the germline ends. CDR3 length equals 15 residues.

The chain recombines TRBV4-1 with TRBJ1-1; 12 nucleotides align to TRBD1. This CDR3 is built from 15 residues. Germline trimming cut 4 bases from V and 0 bases from J; bases unmatched to any gene: 0. CDR1 and CDR2 from the germline V gene are MGHRA and YSYEKL. The CDR3 DNA reads TGCGCCAGCAGCCGGGACAGGGGGCTGAACACTGAAGCTTTCTTT. It specifies CASSRDRGLNTEAFF.